The present TCR beta chain was sequenced within a study of neoadjuvant anti-PD-1 for oral cavity cancer. Background on the study: Around day 43, patients without progression received a fourth nivolumab dose before surgery.

Here immunoSEQ multiplex PCR was the method, and the copy in TCRdb shows in-frame clones only, minus some. The data contain 7,200 or so clones, 75% of them singletons. CDR1 and CDR2 (germline): SGHDN, FVKESK. CDR3 size: 14 residues. Trimming stripped 2 bases from V and 2 bases from J, with 10 bases between. Blood cells were analyzed directly, without culture or expansion. This receptor was taken from a person aged 40 to 85 with oral cavity squamous cell carcinoma. This chain uses TRBV14 with TRBJ2-7; D remains ambiguous. Sequencing used PBMCs, obtained before nivolumab (anti-PD-1) treatment. Here the CDR3 reads CASSQYTRAYEQYF. The CDR3 coding sequence is TGTGCCAGCAGCCAATACACCAGAGCCTACGAGCAGTACTTC.